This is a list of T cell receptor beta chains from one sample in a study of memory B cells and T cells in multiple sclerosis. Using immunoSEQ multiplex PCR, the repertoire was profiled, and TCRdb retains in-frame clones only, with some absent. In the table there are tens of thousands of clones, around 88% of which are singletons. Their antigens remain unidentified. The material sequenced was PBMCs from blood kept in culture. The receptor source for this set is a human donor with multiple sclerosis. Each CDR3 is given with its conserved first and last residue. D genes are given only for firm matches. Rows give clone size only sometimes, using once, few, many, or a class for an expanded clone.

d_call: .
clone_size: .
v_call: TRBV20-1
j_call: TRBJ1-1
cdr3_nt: TGCAGTGCAACGTGGGGCACTGAAGCTTTCTTT
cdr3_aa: CSATWGTEAFF

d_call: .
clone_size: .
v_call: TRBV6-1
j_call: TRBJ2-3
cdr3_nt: TGTGCCAGCAGTGGGGGTCAACCCACAGATACGCAGTATTTT
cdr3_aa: CASSGGQPTDTQYF

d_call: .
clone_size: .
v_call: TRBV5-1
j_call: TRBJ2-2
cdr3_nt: TGCGCCAGCAGCTTGGTACAGGGGACTAACACCGGGGAGCTGTTTTTT
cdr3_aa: CASSLVQGTNTGELFF

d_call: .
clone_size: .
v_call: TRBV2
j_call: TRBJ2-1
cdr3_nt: TGTGCCAGCAGCGCTCCGGCCTACAATGAGCAGTTCTTC
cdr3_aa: CASSAPAYNEQFF

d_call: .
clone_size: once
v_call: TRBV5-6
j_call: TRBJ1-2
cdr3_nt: TGTGCCAGCAGCTTGGATGACGGGCGTGTCTACACCTTC
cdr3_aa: CASSLDDGRVYTF

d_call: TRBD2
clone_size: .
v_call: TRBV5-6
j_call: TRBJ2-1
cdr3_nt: TGTGCCAGCACCAAGTCGGGGGAGGGTAATGAGCAGTTCTTC
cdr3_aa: CASTKSGEGNEQFF

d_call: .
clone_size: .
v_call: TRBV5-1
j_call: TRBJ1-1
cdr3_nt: TGCGCCAGCAGCTCGACGGTTATGAACACTGAAGCTTTCTTT
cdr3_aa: CASSSTVMNTEAFF

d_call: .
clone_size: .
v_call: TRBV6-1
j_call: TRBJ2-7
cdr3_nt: TGTGCCAGCACAGAAACGGGATCCTACGAGCAGTACTTC
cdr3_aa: CASTETGSYEQYF

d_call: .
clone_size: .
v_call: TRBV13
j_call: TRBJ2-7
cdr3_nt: TGTGCCAGCAGCTTAGGCAGGGCCGAGCAGTACTTC
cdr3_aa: CASSLGRAEQYF

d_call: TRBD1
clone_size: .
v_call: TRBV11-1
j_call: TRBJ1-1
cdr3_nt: TGTGCCAGCAGCTTAGGCAGGGGGCGCGGTGAAGCTTTCTTT
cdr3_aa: CASSLGRGRGEAFF

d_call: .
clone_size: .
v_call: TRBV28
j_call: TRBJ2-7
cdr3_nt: TGTGCCAGCACAGAGGTACCGGGGCTGGTCGAGCAGTACTTC
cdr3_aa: CASTEVPGLVEQYF

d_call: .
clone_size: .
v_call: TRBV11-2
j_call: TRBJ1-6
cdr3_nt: TGTGCCAGCAGCTTATTCCGGGGGAATTCACCCCTCCACTTT
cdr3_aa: CASSLFRGNSPLHF

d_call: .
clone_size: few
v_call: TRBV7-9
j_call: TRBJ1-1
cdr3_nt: TGTGCCAGCAGCTTAGACTTGAACACTGAAGCTTTCTTT
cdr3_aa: CASSLDLNTEAFF

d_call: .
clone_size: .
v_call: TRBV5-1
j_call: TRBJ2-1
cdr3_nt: TGCGCCAGCAGTGTGTTCTCCTACAATGAGCAGTTCTTC
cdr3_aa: CASSVFSYNEQFF